These T cell receptor beta chains were read from a single sample in a study of shared clonotypes between healthy human individuals. Assay used: immunoSEQ multiplex PCR; TCRdb lists only in-frame clones, some missing. In the table there are hundreds of thousands of clones, more than 95% of which are singletons. Sequenced sample: naive CD4+ T cells sorted from blood. These receptors were obtained from a woman between 25 and 40 years old in good health. CDR3s include the opening cysteine and the closing phenylalanine or tryptophan. A D gene is named only where the DNA matches it firmly. Some rows have no size entry. The others give once, few or many, or a class for an expanded clone.

V gene: TRBV2
J gene: TRBJ2-1
clone size: NA
D gene: TRBD2
CDR3 protein: CASSVSTSGYNEQFF
CDR3 DNA: TGTGCCAGCAGCGTCTCGACTAGCGGGTACAATGAGCAGTTCTTC

V gene: TRBV7-8
J gene: TRBJ2-2
clone size: NA
D gene: NA
CDR3 protein: CASRQKPGGRELFF
CDR3 DNA: TGTGCCAGCAGACAAAAACCCGGGGGGCGGGAGCTGTTTTTT

V gene: TRBV29-1
J gene: TRBJ2-2
clone size: once
D gene: NA
CDR3 protein: CSGGGNTGELFF
CDR3 DNA: TGCAGCGGCGGGGGCAACACCGGGGAGCTGTTTTTT

V gene: TRBV6-1
J gene: TRBJ2-3
clone size: NA
D gene: TRBD1
CDR3 protein: CASSEGQGADTQYF
CDR3 DNA: TGTGCCAGCAGTGAAGGACAGGGGGCTGATACGCAGTATTTT

V gene: TRBV5-1
J gene: TRBJ2-2
clone size: NA
D gene: NA
CDR3 protein: CASSLRFSAQGTGELFF
CDR3 DNA: TGCGCCAGCAGCTTGAGGTTTTCGGCCCAGGGGACCGGGGAGCTGTTTTTT

V gene: TRBV5-1
J gene: TRBJ2-7
clone size: NA
D gene: TRBD2
CDR3 protein: CASSEELAGYEQYF
CDR3 DNA: TGCGCCAGCAGCGAAGAGTTAGCGGGCTACGAGCAGTACTTC

V gene: TRBV28
J gene: TRBJ2-2
clone size: NA
D gene: NA
CDR3 protein: CASIPGLANTGELFF
CDR3 DNA: TGTGCCAGCATACCGGGCCTCGCGAACACCGGGGAGCTGTTTTTT

V gene: TRBV7-9
J gene: TRBJ1-5
clone size: NA
D gene: NA
CDR3 protein: CASSPGSGDSNQPQHF
CDR3 DNA: TGTGCCAGCAGCCCAGGATCGGGGGATAGCAATCAGCCCCAGCATTTT

V gene: TRBV28
J gene: TRBJ2-1
clone size: NA
D gene: TRBD2
CDR3 protein: CASSSPSGRRYFEQFF
CDR3 DNA: TGTGCCAGCAGTTCCCCTAGCGGGAGGAGGTATTTTGAGCAGTTCTTC

V gene: TRBV18
J gene: TRBJ2-2
clone size: NA
D gene: NA
CDR3 protein: CASPAKNTGELFF
CDR3 DNA: TGTGCCAGCCCCGCTAAGAACACCGGGGAGCTGTTTTTT

V gene: TRBV27
J gene: TRBJ2-1
clone size: once
D gene: NA
CDR3 protein: CASSLLGEQFF
CDR3 DNA: TGTGCCAGCAGTTTGCTGGGGGAGCAGTTCTTC

V gene: TRBV11-2
J gene: TRBJ2-1
clone size: NA
D gene: TRBD1
CDR3 protein: CASSGQGQISYNEQFF
CDR3 DNA: TGTGCCAGCAGCGGACAGGGACAGATCTCCTACAATGAGCAGTTCTTC

V gene: TRBV18
J gene: TRBJ2-2
clone size: NA
D gene: NA
CDR3 protein: CASSPGRGYTGELFF
CDR3 DNA: TGTGCCAGCTCACCAGGAAGGGGGTACACCGGGGAGCTGTTTTTT

V gene: TRBV6-1
J gene: TRBJ2-1
clone size: NA
D gene: TRBD1
CDR3 protein: CASSEAWTGWGGGVAEQFF
CDR3 DNA: TGTGCCAGCAGTGAAGCTTGGACAGGGTGGGGTGGGGGAGTGGCTGAGCAGTTCTTC

V gene: TRBV5-5
J gene: TRBJ2-2
clone size: NA
D gene: TRBD1
CDR3 protein: CASSPRTGANTGELFF
CDR3 DNA: TGTGCCAGCAGCCCCAGGACAGGGGCTAACACCGGGGAGCTGTTTTTT

V gene: TRBV28
J gene: TRBJ2-3
clone size: once
D gene: TRBD2
CDR3 protein: CASRNLADGSTDTQYF
CDR3 DNA: TGTGCCAGCAGGAATCTAGCGGACGGTAGCACAGATACGCAGTATTTT

V gene: TRBV6-5
J gene: TRBJ1-4
clone size: once
D gene: NA
CDR3 protein: CASSYNQGDTNEKLFF
CDR3 DNA: TGTGCCAGCAGTTACAACCAGGGAGATACTAATGAAAAACTGTTTTTT

V gene: TRBV7-4
J gene: TRBJ1-2
clone size: NA
D gene: TRBD1
CDR3 protein: CASSLMWAGGDYDGYTF
CDR3 DNA: TGTGCCAGCAGCTTAATGTGGGCAGGGGGTGATTATGATGGCTACACCTTC

V gene: TRBV7-9
J gene: TRBJ2-6
clone size: NA
D gene: NA
CDR3 protein: CASSGPTPGANVLTF
CDR3 DNA: TGTGCCAGCAGCGGGCCAACCCCTGGGGCCAACGTCCTGACTTTC

V gene: TRBV5-4
J gene: TRBJ2-7
clone size: NA
D gene: NA
CDR3 protein: CASSFSASAHYEQYF
CDR3 DNA: TGTGCCAGCAGCTTTTCGGCTAGCGCCCACTACGAGCAGTACTTC

V gene: TRBV18
J gene: TRBJ2-6
clone size: NA
D gene: TRBD1
CDR3 protein: CASSLNTGAGANVLTF
CDR3 DNA: TGTGCCAGCTCACTCAACACAGGGGCTGGGGCCAACGTCCTGACTTTC

V gene: TRBV5-4
J gene: TRBJ2-2
clone size: NA
D gene: NA
CDR3 protein: CASSSTLTGELFF
CDR3 DNA: TGTGCCAGCAGCTCGACATTGACCGGGGAGCTGTTTTTT

V gene: TRBV7-2
J gene: TRBJ2-1
clone size: NA
D gene: TRBD2
CDR3 protein: CASSLLAGDYNEQFF
CDR3 DNA: TGTGCCAGCAGCTTACTAGCGGGAGACTACAATGAGCAGTTCTTC

V gene: TRBV9
J gene: TRBJ2-7
clone size: NA
D gene: TRBD2
CDR3 protein: CASSVTSGHIPLADRTYEQYF
CDR3 DNA: TGTGCCAGCAGCGTTACATCCGGCCATATTCCACTAGCGGACAGAACCTACGAGCAGTACTTC

V gene: TRBV10-1
J gene: TRBJ2-2
clone size: NA
D gene: TRBD2
CDR3 protein: CASQSGMGGELFF
CDR3 DNA: TGCGCCAGCCAAAGCGGGATGGGCGGGGAGCTGTTTTTT

V gene: TRBV5-8
J gene: TRBJ1-4
clone size: NA
D gene: TRBD1
CDR3 protein: CASSSQPGQGLEKLFF
CDR3 DNA: TGTGCCAGCAGCTCGCAACCGGGACAGGGTTTGGAAAAACTGTTTTTT

V gene: TRBV25-1
J gene: TRBJ2-3
clone size: NA
D gene: TRBD2
CDR3 protein: CASSKLAGETDTQYF
CDR3 DNA: TGTGCCAGCAGTAAACTAGCGGGAGAGACAGATACGCAGTATTTT

V gene: TRBV27
J gene: TRBJ2-7
clone size: NA
D gene: NA
CDR3 protein: CASSFVQGYEQYF
CDR3 DNA: TGTGCCAGCAGTTTTGTTCAGGGTTACGAGCAGTACTTC

V gene: TRBV11-2
J gene: TRBJ1-2
clone size: NA
D gene: TRBD1
CDR3 protein: CASSSNRGVGGYTF
CDR3 DNA: TGTGCCAGCAGCTCTAACAGGGGCGTGGGGGGCTACACCTTC

V gene: TRBV27
J gene: TRBJ1-4
clone size: NA
D gene: NA
CDR3 protein: CASSLSGNEKLFF
CDR3 DNA: TGTGCCAGCAGTTTATCAGGCAATGAAAAACTGTTTTTT

V gene: TRBV5-1
J gene: TRBJ2-7
clone size: NA
D gene: TRBD2
CDR3 protein: CASSVGTSGRYEQYF
CDR3 DNA: TGCGCCAGCAGCGTTGGGACTAGCGGGAGATACGAGCAGTACTTC

V gene: TRBV6-1
J gene: TRBJ2-7
clone size: NA
D gene: TRBD2
CDR3 protein: CASRVTSGRGDEQYF
CDR3 DNA: TGTGCCAGCAGGGTCACTAGCGGGAGGGGCGACGAGCAGTACTTC

V gene: TRBV13
J gene: TRBJ1-1
clone size: NA
D gene: TRBD1
CDR3 protein: CASSLGDRAPSEAFF
CDR3 DNA: TGTGCCAGCAGCTTAGGGGACAGGGCCCCTTCTGAAGCTTTCTTT

V gene: TRBV7-3
J gene: TRBJ2-2
clone size: NA
D gene: NA
CDR3 protein: CASSLTVTGELFF
CDR3 DNA: TGTGCCAGCAGCTTAACGGTTACCGGGGAGCTGTTTTTT

V gene: TRBV6-1
J gene: TRBJ2-7
clone size: NA
D gene: NA
CDR3 protein: CASTRRGALYEQYF
CDR3 DNA: TGTGCCAGCACCCGGCGCGGGGCGTTATACGAGCAGTACTTC

V gene: TRBV28
J gene: TRBJ2-2
clone size: once
D gene: NA
CDR3 protein: CASSAAGYTGELFF
CDR3 DNA: TGTGCCAGCAGTGCCGCAGGGTACACCGGGGAGCTGTTTTTT

V gene: TRBV28
J gene: TRBJ2-7
clone size: NA
D gene: NA
CDR3 protein: CASRTGLPEQYF
CDR3 DNA: TGTGCCAGCAGAACGGGCCTTCCTGAGCAGTACTTC